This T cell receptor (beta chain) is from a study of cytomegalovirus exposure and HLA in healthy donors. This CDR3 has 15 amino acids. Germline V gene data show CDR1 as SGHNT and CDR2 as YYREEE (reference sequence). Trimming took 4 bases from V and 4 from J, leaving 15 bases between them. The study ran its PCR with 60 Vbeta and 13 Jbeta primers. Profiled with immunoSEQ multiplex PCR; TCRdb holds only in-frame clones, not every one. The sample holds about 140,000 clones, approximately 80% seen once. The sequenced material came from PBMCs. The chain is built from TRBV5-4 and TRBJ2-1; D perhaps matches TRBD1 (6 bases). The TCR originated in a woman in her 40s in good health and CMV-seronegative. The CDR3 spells CASSPGWGPYNEQFF. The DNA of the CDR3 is TGTGCCAGCAGCCCCGGGTGGGGGCCTTACAATGAGCAGTTCTTC. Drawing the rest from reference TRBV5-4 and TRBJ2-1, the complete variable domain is ETGVTQSPTHLIKTRGQQVTLRCSSQSGHNTVSWYQQALGQGPQFIFQYYREEENGRGNFPPRFSGLQFPNYSSELNVNALELDDSALYLCASSPGWGPYNEQFFGPGTRLTVL.